This T cell receptor (beta chain) was documented in a study of radiotherapy plus CTLA-4 blockade in lung cancer. Overall study: Patients showed objective responses in about a sixth of cases, and disease control was achieved by under 40%. General study results and limits: Per reports, early blood T cell clone dynamics, plus interferon-beta, forecast response most strongly. After treatment with radiotherapy plus ipilimumab, TCR clones that came from the tumor expanded in blood.

With ipilimumab providing CTLA-4 blockade, focal radiation was administered to patients who had chemo-refractory metastatic non-small-cell lung cancer. Germline loops: CDR1 LNHNV, CDR2 YYDKDF (reference sequence). V lost 0 bases to trimming and J lost 7 bases, with 4 bases between them. The CDR3 totals 12 residues. Data came from immunoSEQ multiplex PCR; TCRdb stores just in-frame clones and leaves some out. The data show about 84,000 clones, with around 72% seen just once and more than 12% held by the top ten. About this clone itself: Antigen unknown. At the DNA level, this CDR3 is encoded by other sequences in the same sample as well.

V is TRBV15 and J is TRBJ1-5; D is unresolved. The sequencing here drew on peripheral blood, taken from a patient treated with radiotherapy plus ipilimumab. The sequence was collected from a human donor with non-small cell lung cancer that progressed on radiotherapy plus ipilimumab. The CDR3 protein is CATSRDRQPQHF. CDR3 DNA sequence: TGTGCCACCAGCAGAGATCGACAGCCCCAGCATTTT.